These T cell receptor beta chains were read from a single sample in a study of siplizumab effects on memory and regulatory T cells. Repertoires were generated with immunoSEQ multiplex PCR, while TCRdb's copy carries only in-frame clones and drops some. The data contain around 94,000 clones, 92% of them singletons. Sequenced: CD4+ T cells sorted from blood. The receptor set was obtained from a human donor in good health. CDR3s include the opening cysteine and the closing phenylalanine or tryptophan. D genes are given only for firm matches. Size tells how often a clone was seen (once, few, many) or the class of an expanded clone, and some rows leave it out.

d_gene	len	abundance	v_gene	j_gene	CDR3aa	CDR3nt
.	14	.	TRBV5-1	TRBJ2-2	CASSPQQGTGELFF	TGCGCCAGCAGCCCCCAACAGGGAACCGGGGAGCTGTTTTTT
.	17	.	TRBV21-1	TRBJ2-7	CASSKGRGTKEIYEQYF	TGTGCCAGCAGCAAAGGGAGGGGAACCAAAGAAATCTACGAGCAGTACTTC
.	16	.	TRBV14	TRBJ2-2	CASSYAYTGTTGELFF	TGTGCCAGCAGTTACGCCTACACCGGGACAACCGGGGAGCTGTTTTTT
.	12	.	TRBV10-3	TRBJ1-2	CAISEFDRGYTF	TGTGCCATCAGTGAGTTTGACAGGGGCTACACCTTC
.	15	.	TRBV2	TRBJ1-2	CASSAALQGRGGYTF	TGTGCCAGCAGTGCCGCCCTACAGGGTAGGGGTGGCTACACCTTC
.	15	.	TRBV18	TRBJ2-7	CASSLGKSGLREQYF	TGTGCCAGCTCACTCGGAAAATCAGGCCTACGAGAGCAGTACTTC
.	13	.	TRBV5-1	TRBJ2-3	CASSLASTDTQYF	TGCGCCAGCAGCTTGGCCAGCACAGATACGCAGTATTTT
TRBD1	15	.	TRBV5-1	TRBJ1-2	CASSAGQGSIDGYTF	TGCGCCAGCAGCGCTGGACAGGGTTCCATAGATGGCTACACCTTC
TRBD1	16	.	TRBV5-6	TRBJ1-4	CASSQENFRGPGKLFF	TGTGCCAGCAGCCAGGAAAATTTCAGGGGGCCTGGGAAACTGTTTTTT
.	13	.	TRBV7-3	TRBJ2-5	CASSIRPRETQYF	TGTGCCAGCAGCATCCGGCCTCGGGAGACCCAGTACTTC
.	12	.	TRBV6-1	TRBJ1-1	CASSNTQAEAFF	TGTGCCAGCAGCAATACCCAAGCTGAAGCTTTCTTT
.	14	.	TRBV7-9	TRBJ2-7	CASSSREFQYEQYF	TGTGCCAGCAGCTCCAGGGAATTCCAGTACGAGCAGTACTTC
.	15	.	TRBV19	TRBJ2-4	CASSIPGLAKNIQYF	TGTGCCAGTAGTATACCAGGGCTGGCCAAAAACATTCAGTACTTC
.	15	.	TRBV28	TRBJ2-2	CASGPGILNTGELFF	TGTGCCAGCGGCCCCGGGATCCTAAACACCGGGGAGCTGTTTTTT
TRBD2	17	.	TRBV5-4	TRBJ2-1	CASSASPSGRGLNEQFF	TGTGCCAGCAGCGCTTCTCCTAGCGGGAGGGGTCTTAATGAGCAGTTCTTC
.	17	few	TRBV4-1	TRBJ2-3	CASSQVAAASGTDTQYF	TGCGCCAGCAGCCAAGTCGCGGCCGCGTCTGGCACAGATACGCAGTATTTT
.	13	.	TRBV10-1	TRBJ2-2	CASSSRGTGELFF	TGCGCCAGCAGTAGCCGAGGCACCGGGGAGCTGTTTTTT
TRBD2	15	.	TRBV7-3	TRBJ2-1	CASSPRPTAGTRQFF	TGTGCCAGCAGCCCTCGACCGACGGCCGGGACTAGACAGTTCTTC
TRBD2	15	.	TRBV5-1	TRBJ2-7	CASSELAGNNYEQYF	TGCGCCAGCAGCGAACTAGCGGGAAATAACTACGAGCAGTACTTC
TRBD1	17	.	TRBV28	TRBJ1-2	CASSLSMGGQGANGYTF	TGTGCCAGCAGTTTATCAATGGGGGGACAGGGGGCGAATGGCTACACCTTC
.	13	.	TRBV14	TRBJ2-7	CASSHGASYEQYF	TGTGCCAGCAGCCATGGGGCCTCCTACGAGCAGTACTTC
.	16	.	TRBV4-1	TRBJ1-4	CASSQDGSGLNEKLFF	TGCGCCAGCAGCCAAGATGGGTCAGGGCTGAATGAAAAACTGTTTTTT
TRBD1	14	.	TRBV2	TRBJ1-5	CASSLDRGNQPQHF	TGTGCCAGCAGTTTGGACAGGGGAAATCAGCCCCAGCATTTT
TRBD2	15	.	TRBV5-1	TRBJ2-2	CASSFSGRVTGELFF	TGCGCCAGCAGCTTCAGCGGGAGGGTCACCGGGGAGCTGTTTTTT
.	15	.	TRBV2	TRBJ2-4	CASSEAPGTKNIQYF	TGTGCCAGCAGTGAAGCCCCGGGGACCAAAAACATTCAGTACTTC
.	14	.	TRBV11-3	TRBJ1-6	CASSLGGANSPLHF	TGTGCCAGCAGCTTAGGGGGAGCCAATTCACCCCTCCACTTT
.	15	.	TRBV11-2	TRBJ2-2	CASTLDIRRAGELFF	TGTGCCAGTACCCTAGACATACGGAGGGCCGGGGAGCTGTTTTTT
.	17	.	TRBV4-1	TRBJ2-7	CASSQDVPISRPYEQYF	TGCGCCAGCAGCCAAGACGTCCCTATAAGTCGACCCTACGAGCAGTACTTC
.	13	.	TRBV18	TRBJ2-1	CASSRQRDNEQFF	TGTGCCAGCTCACGGCAGAGGGACAATGAGCAGTTCTTC
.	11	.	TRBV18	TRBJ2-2	CASSNVGELFF	TGTGCCAGCTCAAATGTCGGGGAGCTGTTTTTT
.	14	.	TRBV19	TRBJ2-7	CASSMRGKGHEQYF	TGTGCCAGTAGTATGCGGGGAAAAGGCCACGAGCAGTACTTC
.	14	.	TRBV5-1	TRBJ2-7	CASSLATGNYEQYF	TGCGCCAGCAGCTTGGCAACAGGGAACTACGAGCAGTACTTC